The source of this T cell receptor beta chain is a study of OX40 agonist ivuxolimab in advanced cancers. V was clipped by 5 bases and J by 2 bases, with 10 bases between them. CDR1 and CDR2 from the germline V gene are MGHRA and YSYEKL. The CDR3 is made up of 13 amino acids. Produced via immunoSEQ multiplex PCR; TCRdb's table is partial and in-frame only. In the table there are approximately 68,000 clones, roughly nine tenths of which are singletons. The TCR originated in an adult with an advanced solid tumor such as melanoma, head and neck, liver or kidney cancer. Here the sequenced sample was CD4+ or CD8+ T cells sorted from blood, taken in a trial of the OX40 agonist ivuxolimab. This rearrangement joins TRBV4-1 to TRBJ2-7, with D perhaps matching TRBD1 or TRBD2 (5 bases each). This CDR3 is CASSARGAYEQYF. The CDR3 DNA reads TGCGCCAGCAGCGCGAGGGGAGCCTACGAGCAGTACTTC.